What follows describes a single T cell receptor (beta chain). What antigen it recognizes has not been identified. No qualities accompany the bases; no much larger clone lies one base away. Receptor amplification or capture employed PCR. Sequencer: NextSeq 500. Bulk TCR libraries were made following a previously described method, with the TCR primers given in Table S5. Purification of total RNA was performed with the Qiagen AllPrep DNA/RNA kit. Before any analysis, reads coming from multiple sequencing runs of the same library were combined into one pool. In the authors' own workflow: Reads were retained only if the reads had an exact TCR constant sequence, and the retained reads were trimmed to 150 nt and grouped according to their 12-nt molecular barcodes. Reads in each barcode group were sub-clustered using a 15% Levenshtein threshold, and a quality-weighted consensus sequence was built for each RNA molecule. Non-functional sequences were discarded, and so were lower-count sequences lying one edit away from another sequence. On the basis of fitting two negative binomial distributions, barcode sub-clusters with fewer than 20% of the maximum read count were discarded. TCRdb redid the processing of the public reads, applying fastp at Q25 and MiXCR, and retained in-frame beta chains. CDR3 protein duplicates are merged, each entry listing the most common genes and DNA. In this record, the V and J calls reflect TCRdb's handling and not the investigators' own analysis. For this sample there are 490,000 or so distinct CDR3 sequences; about 25% appear just once. Clones ranked in the top ten supply roughly 0.79% of the sample.

This sample is part of a study of molecular identifiers for immune sequencing clone quantification listed by TCRdb under 2018. Background for the entire study: In a replicate experiment, RNA from roughly 21,000 or 96,000 naive CD8 T cells was split into five aliquots, four of which were sequenced. This methods study used CD8 T cells to benchmark TCR RNA copy counting and molecular-identifier clustering-based TCR repertoire sequencing (MIDCIRS). Results the study describes overall, beyond this receptor: The naive libraries included spiked-in Jurkat TCR RNA (approximately 11 copies' worth), and this RNA is not part of the donor repertoire. Modeling indicated 2.5 to 3 TCR RNA copies recovered per cell, compared with roughly 9.7 by digital PCR, which implies a capture efficiency of around 31%. Highly expanded clone sizes could be underestimated if identical TCR molecules share a barcode. When barcode sub-clustering was not used, chimeric consensus sequences inflated TCR diversity, with chimeras reaching as high as 47%. Even against a background of some 920,000 naive CD8 T cells, spiked-in Jurkat TCR RNA amounting to a single cell's worth was reported to be detectable. Clones above 20 RNA copies held over 97% of molecules in CMV-specific effector cells but under 1% in naive cells.

According to the germline V gene, CDR1 reads MNHEY and CDR2 reads SVGAGI. CDR3 length: 11 amino acids, cysteine to phenylalanine. Only the CDR3 DNA stays, 33 bases, in frame from base 1. V is clipped by 5 bases and J by 12 bases, and the sequence between their germline boundaries is 14 bases long. Naive CD8 T cell libraries were made from approximately 20,000 to 1,000,000 sorted cells using 10%, 30% or 50% of purified RNA. Naive CD8 T cells, defined as CD8+CD4-CCR7+CD45RA+, were FACS-sorted into RLT Plus buffer on a BD FACSAria II. To test detection sensitivity, Jurkat RNA equal to approximately 10 TCR copies was added to samples of about 20,000-1,100,000 naive CD8 T cells. Enrichment of CD8 T cells was done with RosetteSep CD8+ T Cell Enrichment Cocktail plus Ficoll-Paque, and ACK red cell lysis came afterward.

The sequence derives from a human donor in good health. Some libraries in this study had Jurkat cell RNA spiked in. Recombination connected TRBV6-5 to TRBJ2-7; the D gene cannot be resolved reliably. The sample was naive CD8+ T cells from blood, with Jurkat cell RNA spiked in. The sample's cell subset or site label, decoded: FACS-sorted CD8+CD4-CCR7+CD45RA+ naive T cells. The nucleotide sequence reads TGTGCCAGCAGTATTGACCCCCCGGGGTACTTC. The resulting protein is CASSIDPPGYF.